The rows below give T cell receptor beta chains drawn from one sample of a study of cytomegalovirus exposure and HLA in healthy donors. Sequenced by immunoSEQ multiplex PCR; TCRdb stores in-frame clones only, minus some. This sample carries around 190,000 clones, around 77% of them seen once, and the ten largest clones take 2.9%. The sequencing input was PBMCs. The origin of the receptors is a woman under 40 in good health and CMV-seronegative. CDR3s include the opening cysteine and the closing phenylalanine or tryptophan. The order of the fields is D gene, clone size, V gene, J gene, CDR3 protein, CDR3 DNA. A D gene is named only where the DNA matches it firmly. Clone size is given for some rows only: seen once, a few or many times, or a class if the clone is expanded.

.	few	TRBV30	TRBJ1-1	CAWSVLAEAFF	TGTGCCTGGAGTGTACTAGCTGAAGCTTTCTTT
.	.	TRBV29-1	TRBJ2-1	CSADDSNEQFF	TGCAGCGCAGACGACAGCAATGAGCAGTTCTTC
TRBD1	.	TRBV6-5	TRBJ1-2	CASSRQGQNYGYTF	TGTGCCAGCAGTCGACAGGGGCAGAACTATGGCTACACCTTC
.	.	TRBV29-1	TRBJ2-3	CSVVAGLNTDTQYF	TGCAGCGTTGTAGCAGGGTTAAACACAGATACGCAGTATTTT
.	.	TRBV29-1	TRBJ1-2	CSVERQGHGYTF	TGCAGCGTTGAACGGCAGGGTCATGGCTACACCTTC
.	.	TRBV25-1	TRBJ2-7	CASSEFQGPTYEQYF	TGTGCCAGCAGTGAATTCCAGGGGCCGACCTACGAGCAGTACTTC
TRBD1	.	TRBV2	TRBJ2-2	CASSKGQTGELFF	TGTGCCAGCAGTAAGGGACAGACCGGGGAGCTGTTTTTT
TRBD1	.	TRBV5-8	TRBJ1-5	CASSLFTGVNQPQHF	TGTGCCAGCAGCCTTTTTACAGGGGTCAATCAGCCCCAGCATTTT
.	.	TRBV5-1	TRBJ1-6	CASSLGQYGGSPLHF	TGCGCCAGCAGCTTGGGGCAGTATGGTGGTTCACCCCTCCACTTT
TRBD1	.	TRBV5-5	TRBJ2-3	CASSLYRKDRAGSTDTQYF	TGTGCCAGCAGCTTGTATCGTAAGGACAGGGCAGGGAGCACAGATACGCAGTATTTT
.	.	TRBV7-6	TRBJ2-2	CASSSLVANTGELFF	TGTGCCAGCAGCTCCCTAGTGGCGAACACCGGGGAGCTGTTTTTT
.	.	TRBV7-9	TRBJ2-7	CASSNTDSYEQYF	TGTGCCAGCAGCAACACCGACTCCTACGAGCAGTACTTC
.	.	TRBV29-1	TRBJ1-1	CSVEDREQNTEAFF	TGCAGCGTTGAAGATCGGGAACAGAACACTGAAGCTTTCTTT
.	.	TRBV18	TRBJ1-6	CASSPEAGYNSPLHF	TGTGCCAGCTCACCTGAGGCAGGGTATAATTCACCCCTCCACTTT
.	.	TRBV5-1	TRBJ2-7	CASSQTGSHEQYF	TGCGCCAGCAGTCAAACAGGGTCCCACGAGCAGTACTTC
.	.	TRBV4-1	TRBJ1-5	CASSPGAGDQPQHF	TGCGCCAGCAGCCCAGGGGCTGGAGATCAGCCCCAGCATTTT
TRBD2	.	TRBV14	TRBJ2-7	CASSPSGLAGYYEQYF	TGTGCCAGCAGCCCCTCAGGACTAGCGGGGTACTACGAGCAGTACTTC
.	.	TRBV7-2	TRBJ2-7	CASSLQGTGYEQYF	TGTGCCAGCAGCTTACAGGGTACAGGCTACGAGCAGTACTTC
TRBD1	once	TRBV7-2	TRBJ1-5	CASSRQGVWQPQHF	TGTGCCAGCAGCCGACAGGGTGTATGGCAGCCCCAGCATTTT
.	.	TRBV30	TRBJ1-3	CAWSVRGFSGNTIYF	TGTGCCTGGAGTGTACGCGGGTTTTCCGGAAACACCATATATTTT
.	once	TRBV5-1	TRBJ2-3	CASSLTTPTDTQYF	TGCGCCAGCAGCTTGACTACCCCCACAGATACGCAGTATTTT
.	few	TRBV5-1	TRBJ1-4	CASSLADRTATNEKLFF	TGCGCCAGCAGCTTGGCCGACAGGACCGCAACTAATGAAAAACTGTTTTTT
.	.	TRBV15	TRBJ2-5	CATSRRPAAQETQYF	TGTGCCACCTCAAGAAGGCCAGCGGCCCAAGAGACCCAGTACTTC
TRBD2	.	TRBV5-5	TRBJ2-1	CASGPSGSSYNEQFF	TGTGCCAGCGGGCCTAGCGGAAGCTCCTACAATGAGCAGTTCTTC
TRBD1	.	TRBV7-9	TRBJ1-2	CASSLEGQPVYGYTF	TGTGCCAGCAGCTTAGAGGGACAGCCCGTCTATGGCTACACCTTC
.	.	TRBV5-4	TRBJ1-4	CASSFLGGDEKLFF	TGTGCCAGCAGCTTCTTGGGCGGGGATGAAAAACTGTTTTTT
TRBD1	.	TRBV6-5	TRBJ2-7	CASSYLRDRVDEQYF	TGTGCCAGCAGTTACCTCCGGGACAGGGTCGACGAGCAGTACTTC
.	.	TRBV20-1	TRBJ1-1	CSADQCGVFF	TGCAGTGCTGATCAGTGCGGGGTTTTCTTT
TRBD2	.	TRBV4-1	TRBJ2-7	CASSQEGTSLREQYF	TGCGCCAGCAGCCAAGAAGGGACTAGCCTCCGCGAGCAGTACTTC
.	.	TRBV6-1	TRBJ2-7	CASSYGGTPYEQYF	TGTGCCAGCAGTTATGGAGGAACCCCCTACGAGCAGTACTTC
.	.	TRBV19	TRBJ1-4	CASSGFFSKLFF	TGTGCCAGTTCAGGGTTTTTCTCAAAACTGTTTTTT
.	.	TRBV30	TRBJ2-7	CAWSPSGDEQYF	TGTGCCTGGAGCCCCTCGGGGGACGAGCAGTACTTC
TRBD1	once	TRBV9	TRBJ1-1	CASSEGTGGASSAAFF	TGTGCCAGCAGCGAGGGGACAGGGGGCGCATCGTCTGCCGCTTTCTTT
TRBD1	few	TRBV6-5	TRBJ2-5	CAPRSRRDREETQYF	TGTGCCCCTCGGTCGAGAAGGGACAGAGAAGAGACCCAGTACTTC
TRBD1	.	TRBV4-1	TRBJ1-2	CASSFRDSSYYGYTF	TGCGCCAGCAGCTTTCGGGACAGCAGCTACTATGGCTACACCTTC
.	.	TRBV30	TRBJ1-2	CAWTPVFDINYGYTF	TGTGCCTGGACCCCCGTTTTCGACATAAACTATGGCTACACCTTC
.	.	TRBV6-5	TRBJ1-4	CASSYLFTGEKLFF	TGTGCCAGCAGTTACTTGTTCACAGGGGAAAAACTGTTTTTT
.	.	TRBV6-1	TRBJ2-3	CASNDFTDTQYF	TGTGCCAGCAATGACTTCACAGATACGCAGTATTTT
.	.	TRBV19	TRBJ1-2	CASTIGGTDGYTF	TGTGCCAGTACTATCGGGGGAACGGATGGCTACACCTTC
.	few	TRBV11-2	TRBJ2-1	CASSFSLANEQFF	TGTGCCAGCAGCTTTTCTTTAGCCAATGAGCAGTTCTTC
.	few	TRBV5-1	TRBJ1-4	CASSYVGVPNEKLFF	TGCGCCAGCAGCTACGTCGGGGTACCTAATGAAAAACTGTTTTTT
TRBD1	.	TRBV5-1	TRBJ2-4	CASSLGRGRENIQYF	TGCGCCAGCAGCTTGGGCAGGGGGCGGGAAAACATTCAGTACTTC
TRBD1	.	TRBV6-1	TRBJ1-1	CASRSGGKNTEAFF	TGTGCCAGCAGGTCAGGGGGTAAGAACACTGAAGCTTTCTTT
.	.	TRBV21-1	TRBJ2-1	CASSANRPGLFYNEQFF	TGTGCCAGCAGCGCCAACCGACCGGGACTGTTTTACAATGAGCAGTTCTTC
TRBD2	.	TRBV19	TRBJ2-1	CASRGGPSYNEQFF	TGTGCCAGTCGGGGAGGGCCATCCTACAATGAGCAGTTCTTC
TRBD1	.	TRBV2	TRBJ1-2	CASSEQGFANYGYTF	TGTGCCAGCAGCGAACAGGGGTTTGCTAACTATGGCTACACCTTC
.	.	TRBV18	TRBJ1-5	CASSRRDFEKQPQHF	TGTGCCAGCTCGCGACGGGACTTTGAAAAACAGCCCCAGCATTTT
.	.	TRBV7-6	TRBJ2-7	CASSSGLISSYEQYF	TGCGCCAGCAGCTCGGGACTTATCAGCTCCTACGAGCAGTACTTC
.	.	TRBV19	TRBJ1-2	CASRRGNYGYTF	TGTGCCAGTAGGAGGGGGAACTATGGCTACACCTTC
TRBD2	.	TRBV5-8	TRBJ2-7	CASSLAGGSVYEQYF	TGTGCCAGCAGCTTGGCCGGCGGGAGTGTGTACGAGCAGTACTTC
.	.	TRBV18	TRBJ1-1	CASSPQQGSHTEAFF	TGTGCCAGCTCACCGCAACAGGGTTCCCACACTGAAGCTTTCTTT
.	.	TRBV7-3	TRBJ2-6	CASSLLPGTSPRHPSGANVLTF	TGTGCCAGCAGCTTGCTCCCGGGGACTTCCCCGCGCCACCCCTCTGGGGCCAACGTCCTGACTTTC
.	.	TRBV30	TRBJ1-1	CAWSVGGNTEAFF	TGTGCCTGGAGTGTAGGGGGGAACACTGAAGCTTTCTTT
TRBD1	.	TRBV5-1	TRBJ2-1	CASSIQGQGFPNEQFF	TGCGCCAGCTCCATTCAGGGACAGGGGTTCCCCAATGAGCAGTTCTTC
.	.	TRBV7-6	TRBJ2-7	CASSSGSSSYEQYF	TGTGCCAGCAGCTCAGGGTCCTCATCCTACGAGCAGTACTTC
.	.	TRBV5-4	TRBJ1-1	CASSPQENTEAFF	TGTGCCAGCAGCCCGCAGGAGAACACTGAAGCTTTCTTT
.	.	TRBV5-1	TRBJ2-1	CASSLRSGGAYNEQFF	TGCGCCAGCAGCTTGAGATCGGGGGGCGCCTACAATGAGCAGTTCTTC
.	.	TRBV5-1	TRBJ1-1	CASSLLGDSNTEAFF	TGCGCCAGCAGCTTGTTGGGTGACTCTAACACTGAAGCTTTCTTT
.	.	TRBV5-1	TRBJ2-1	CASSLDRGSNEQFF	TGCGCCAGCAGCTTGGATCGAGGGAGTAATGAGCAGTTCTTC
.	.	TRBV11-2	TRBJ2-5	CASSSTGAGVQTQYF	TGTGCCAGCAGCTCAACAGGCGCAGGAGTCCAGACCCAGTACTTC